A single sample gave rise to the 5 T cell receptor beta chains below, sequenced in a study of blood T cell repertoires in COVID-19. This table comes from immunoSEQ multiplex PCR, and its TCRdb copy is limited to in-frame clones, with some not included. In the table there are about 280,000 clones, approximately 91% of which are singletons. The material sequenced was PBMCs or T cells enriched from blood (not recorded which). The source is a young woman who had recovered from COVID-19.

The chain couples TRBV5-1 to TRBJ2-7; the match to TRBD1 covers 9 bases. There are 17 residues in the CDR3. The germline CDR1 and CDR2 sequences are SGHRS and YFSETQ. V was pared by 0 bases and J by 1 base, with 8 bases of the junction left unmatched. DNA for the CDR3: TGCGCCAGCAGCTTGGCAACAGGGGGCCAGTGGTCCTACGAGCAGTACTTC. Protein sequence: CASSLATGGQWSYEQYF.

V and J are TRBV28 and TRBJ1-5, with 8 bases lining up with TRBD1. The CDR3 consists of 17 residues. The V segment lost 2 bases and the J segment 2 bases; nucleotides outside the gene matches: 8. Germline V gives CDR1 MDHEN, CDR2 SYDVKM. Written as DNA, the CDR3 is TGTGCCAGCAGTTTAGGACAGGGTTCATGGGGCAATCAGCCCCAGCATTTT. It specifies CASSLGQGSWGNQPQHF.

CDR3 sequence (DNA): TGTGCCAGCAGTGATCAGGGCTGGGGGGGGGAGGGCACTGAAGCTTTCTTT. Protein: CASSDQGWGGEGTEAFF. The V call is TRBV25-1, the J call TRBJ1-1; perhaps TRBD1 as D (5 bases). V was cut by 3 bases and J by 4 bases, with 21 bases left in between. Germline V lookup: CDR1 MGHDK, CDR2 SYGVNS. The CDR3 loop spans 17 amino acids.

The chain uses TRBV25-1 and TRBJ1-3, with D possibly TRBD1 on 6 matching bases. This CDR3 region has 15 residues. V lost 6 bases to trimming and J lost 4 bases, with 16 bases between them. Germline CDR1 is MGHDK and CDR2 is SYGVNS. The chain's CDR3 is CASRGFGGGGNTIYF. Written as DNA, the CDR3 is TGTGCCAGCAGGGGCTTTGGGGGCGGCGGAAACACCATATATTTT.

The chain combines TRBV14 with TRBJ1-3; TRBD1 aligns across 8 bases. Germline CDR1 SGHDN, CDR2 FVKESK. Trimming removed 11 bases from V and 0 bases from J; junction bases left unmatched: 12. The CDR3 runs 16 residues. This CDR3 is CAGKAQGDFSGNTIYF. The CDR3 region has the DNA TGTGCCGGCAAGGCACAGGGGGACTTCTCTGGAAACACCATATATTTT.